These 4 T cell receptor beta chains were sequenced from one sample in a study of blood T cell repertoires in COVID-19. TCRdb keeps only in-frame clones here, not all; method: immunoSEQ multiplex PCR. This table holds fewer than 300,000 clones, roughly 84% found once. Sequencing input: peripheral blood. The receptors derive from a woman between 18 and 29 years old with acute or convalescent COVID-19.

There are a few counts of this clone. J is TRBJ1-2 and V is TRBV28; no firm D call. CDR3 length: 12 residues. With 4 bases removed from V and 4 bases from J, the gap between germline ends came to 7 bases. Germline loops: CDR1 MDHEN, CDR2 SYDVKM. The CDR3 region is CASSYNIYGYTF. CDR3 in DNA: TGTGCCAGCAGTTATAACATCTATGGCTACACCTTC.

As for this clone: A read error may account for a junction end that differs from germline. The genes are TRBV3-1 (or the pseudogene TRBV3-2) and TRBJ2-1, with TRBD2 matching 11 bases. Germline V gene sequence: CDR1 LGHDT, CDR2 YNNKEL (reference sequence). This CDR3 spans 13 amino acids. The CDR3 DNA sequence: TGTGCCAGCGGGCTAGCGGGAGGCGATGAGCGGTTCTTC. This translates into CASGLAGGDERFF.

The CDR3 loop is CASSQGAGSNQPQHF. The CDR3 nucleotides are TGTGCCAGCTCACAGGGGGCAGGTAGCAATCAGCCCCAGCATTTT. V and J are TRBV18 and TRBJ1-5; 7 bases are a match to TRBD1. The CDR3 loop spans 15 amino acids. The trim removed 4 bases at V and 0 bases at J, leaving 3 bases unmatched. Germline V gene data show CDR1 as KGHSH and CDR2 as LQKENI. Using reference TRBV18 and TRBJ1-5 for the parts outside the CDR3, the full variable domain is NAGVMQNPRHLVRRRGQEARLRCSPMKGHSHVYWYRQLPEEGLKFMVYLQKENIIDESGMPKERFSAEFPKEGPSILRIQQVVRGDSAAYFCASSQGAGSNQPQHFGDGTRLSIL.

V usage is TRBV6-1 and J usage is TRBJ2-5, with D possibly being TRBD1 (6 bases). The germline V and J ends were trimmed by 0 bases and 5 bases, with 13 bases remaining between them. Germline CDR1 reads MNHNS; CDR2 reads SASEGT. This CDR3 has 15 residues. The CDR3 DNA follows: TGTGCCAGCAGTGAAGCCTTGACAGGACGGGAGACCCAGTACTTC. Its translation: CASSEALTGRETQYF.